The T cell receptor (beta chain) under discussion was sequenced for a study of blood T cell repertoires in COVID-19. Across the study: Specimens from acute and convalescent COVID-19 originated in the United States, Italy and Spain. PBMCs, B-cell-depleted T cells, or T cells provided the cDNA or gDNA that made up the material.

The CDR3 loop spans 14 amino acids. The V gene's germline CDR1 is SGDLS and CDR2 YYNGEE. V shed 2 bases and J shed 6 bases, with 11 bases lying between them. Original processing methods: Quantification of nucleated cells was approximated via reference gene primer amplification. The assay was immunoSEQ multiplex PCR, and TCRdb's table has in-frame clones only and misses some. The V and J calls and the clone size are those of that table, but D and trimming were determined from the DNA. The profile shows over 200,000 clones, roughly nine tenths of them singletons. The receptor's source is a woman under 30 who had recovered from COVID-19. The chain has TRBV9 and TRBJ1-4; a weak D match, TRBD1 (5 bases). The material sequenced was peripheral blood. The CDR3, as DNA: TGTGCCAGCAGCGTGGAGGGGAACGATGAAAAACTGTTTTTT. Its protein is CASSVEGNDEKLFF.